The next 19 T cell receptor beta chains were all read from a single sample in a study of blood T cell repertoires in COVID-19. TCRdb's table, derived via immunoSEQ multiplex PCR, lists solely in-frame clones and lacks some. This table holds more than 200,000 clones, 85% to 90% found once. Sequencing was done on a sample of PBMCs or T cells enriched from blood (not recorded which). The receptor set was obtained from a woman between 25 and 40 years old who had recovered from COVID-19.

The gene calls are TRBV19 and TRBJ1-1; D ambiguous. CDR3 length equals 14 residues. The V and J ends lost 7 bases and 1 base respectively, with 13 bases between them. CDR1 and CDR2 (germline): LNHDA, SQIVND (reference sequence). The DNA for the CDR3 is TGTGCCAGTAACCCTAGGAGGGAGAACACTGAAGCTTTCTTT. Residues: CASNPRRENTEAFF.

The chain combines TRBV2 with TRBJ1-1; D unresolved. CDR1 SNHLY and CDR2 FYNNEI come from the germline V gene. Trimming removed 8 bases at V and 2 bases at J, with 15 bases between. The CDR3 contains 14 residues. The CDR3 spells CASANPGTNTEAFF. The CDR3 DNA reads TGTGCCAGCGCGAATCCAGGAACCAACACTGAAGCTTTCTTT. Full variable domain (missing parts from reference TRBV2 and TRBJ1-1): EPEVTQTPSHQVTQMGQEVILRCVPISNHLYFYWYRQILGQKVEFLVSFYNNEISEKSEIFDDQFSVERPDGSNFTLKIRSTKLEDSAMYFCASANPGTNTEAFFGQGTRLTVV.

The chain links TRBV6-5 to TRBJ1-1; D not certain. CDR3 length: 14 amino acids. Trimming left V 0 bases short and J 6 bases short, with 11 bases between. Germline V gene sequence: CDR1 MNHEY, CDR2 SVGAGI. The DNA of the CDR3 is TGTGCCAGCAGTTACTCAATACAGCATGCTGAAGCTTTCTTT. Amino acids: CASSYSIQHAEAFF.

Only one count was recorded for this clone. The chain recombines TRBV11-2 with TRBJ2-2; 7 positions agree with TRBD1. The trim removed 4 bases at V and 4 bases at J, leaving 6 bases unmatched. CDR1 and CDR2 (germline): SGHAT, FQNNGV. The CDR3 runs 15 residues. This CDR3 reads CASSSIQGFTGELFF. CDR3 nucleotides: TGTGCCAGCAGCTCGATACAGGGGTTCACCGGGGAGCTGTTTTTT.

CDR3 nucleotides: TGTGCCAGCAGTTTCTCGAGCGGAAGGAACGGCAATGAGCAGTTCTTC. Protein: CASSFSSGRNGNEQFF. The gene calls are TRBV28 and TRBJ2-1, with D possibly being TRBD2 (5 bases). CDR3 length: 16 amino acids. CDR1 is MDHEN and CDR2 is SYDVKM in the germline V gene. Trimming pared 3 bases from V and 6 bases from J, leaving 18 bases between.

CDR3 bases: TGTGCCAGCAGCGGACTGGGAGGGTACAATGAGCAGTTCTTC. It yields the protein CASSGLGGYNEQFF. The V gene is TRBV6-2 or TRBV6-3, the J gene TRBJ2-1; TRBD2 aligns across 7 bases. The CDR3 extends over 14 amino acids. The V gene's germline CDR1 is MNHEY and CDR2 SVGEGT. The J segment lost 4 bases and the V segment lost 6 bases, leaving 6 bases of the junction unmatched.

The chain combines TRBV27 with TRBJ2-2, with TRBD1 matching over 10 bases. This CDR3 contains 17 residues. The germline V gene encodes CDR1 MNHEY and CDR2 SMNVEV (reference sequence). V lost 3 bases and J lost 5; bases outside the gene matches: 9. For the CDR3, the DNA is TGTGCCAGCAGTTTCTCTCGGACAGGGGGAAATACCGGGGAGCTGTTTTTT. Encoded protein: CASSFSRTGGNTGELFF.

This rearrangement joins TRBV19 to TRBJ1-2, with 8 bases matching TRBD1. The ends lost 6 bases at V and 5 bases at J; junction bases unmatched: 14. The CDR3 is 16 amino acids. Germline loops: CDR1 LNHDA, CDR2 SQIVND (reference sequence). CDR3 DNA sequence: TGTGCCAGTAGCCCTCAGTTCCAGGGGGCGGCATATGGCTACACCTTC. This codes for CASSPQFQGAAYGYTF. The full variable domain, its missing parts supplied by reference TRBV19 and TRBJ1-2, is DGGITQSPKYLFRKEGQNVTLSCEQNLNHDAMYWYRQDPGQGLRLIYYSQIVNDFQKGDIAEGYSVSREKKESFPLTVTSAQKNPTAFYLCASSPQFQGAAYGYTFGSGTRLTVV.

The CDR3 is CASSPSNRPLGGYTF. CDR3 coding DNA: TGTGCCAGCTCACCATCAAACAGGCCTCTGGGCGGCTACACCTTC. J is TRBJ1-2 and V is TRBV18, with D perhaps TRBD1 (5 bases). CDR3 length: 15 residues. Germline-derived CDR1 and CDR2 are KGHSH and LQKENI. V gave up 2 bases and J gave up 8 bases, with 18 bases separating them.

V usage is TRBV24-1 and J usage is TRBJ2-1, with a tentative D call TRBD2 (6 bases). From germline, CDR1 is KGHDR and CDR2 SFDVKD. The CDR3 is 13 amino acids. The germline V and J ends were trimmed by 3 bases and 12 bases, with 14 bases remaining between them. As DNA, the CDR3 is TGTGCCACCAGTGATGGGAGGATTCAGGGGCAGTTCTTC. It encodes CATSDGRIQGQFF.

This chain uses TRBV18 with TRBJ1-1, with D maybe TRBD1 (5 bases). Trimming removed 6 bases at V and 4 bases at J, with 18 bases between. The CDR3 is 15 residues long. In germline, CDR1 is KGHSH, CDR2 LQKENI. CDR3 residues: CASSLEGVKATEAFF. The CDR3 DNA follows: TGTGCCAGCTCGCTCGAAGGGGTCAAGGCCACTGAAGCTTTCTTT.

This chain joins TRBV7-2 and TRBJ2-5; the match to TRBD1 covers 7 bases. Looked up from germline, CDR1 is SGHTA and CDR2 is FQGNSA. The CDR3 has 14 amino acids. V gave up 5 bases and J gave up 5 bases; unmatched junction bases: 8. CDR3 in DNA: TGTGCCAGCAGCATACGACAGGGCGCGGAGACCCAGTACTTC. This encodes CASSIRQGAETQYF.

V gene TRBV5-4 combines with J gene TRBJ1-2; D is possibly TRBD1 (5 bases). Germline V gives CDR1 SGHNT, CDR2 YYREEE (reference sequence). V was clipped by 4 bases and J by 4 bases, with 8 bases between them. This CDR3 has 12 amino acids. The CDR3 region has the DNA TGTGCCAGCAGCCGTGACAGCTATGGCTACACCTTC. This codes for CASSRDSYGYTF.

This clone was counted once. The CDR3 sequence: CASSLETAREQFF. In nucleotides, the CDR3 is TGTGCCAGCAGCTTAGAGACAGCCCGTGAGCAGTTCTTC. This chain uses TRBV7-6 with TRBJ2-1, with D perhaps TRBD1 (5 bases). The CDR3 has 13 residues. V was clipped by 1 base and J by 9 bases, with 10 bases between them. Germline V gene data show CDR1 as SGHVS and CDR2 as FNYEAQ. Filled out from reference TRBV7-6 and TRBJ2-1, the complete variable domain reads GAGVSQSPRYKVTKRGQDVALRCDPISGHVSLYWYRQALGQGPEFLTYFNYEAQQDKSGLPNDRFSAERPEGSISTLTIQRTEQRDSAMYRCASSLETAREQFFGPGTRLTVL.

V usage is TRBV30 and J usage is TRBJ2-2, with D possibly being TRBD2 (5 bases). The CDR3 is 13 residues long. CDR1 GTSNPN and CDR2 SVGIG come from the germline V gene (reference sequence). Trimming left V 1 base short and J 6 bases short, with 9 bases between. The CDR3 bases are TGTGCCTGGAGTGGAGGGTTCGCCGGGGAGCTGTTTTTT. It translates to CAWSGGFAGELFF.

This chain uses TRBV5-1 with TRBJ2-1, with 14 bases that match TRBD2. The CDR3 runs 18 residues. V was clipped by 5 bases and J by 5 bases; unmatched bases: 12. The germline V gene has CDR1 SGHRS and CDR2 YFSETQ. This CDR3 reads CASSNLRGLAGDHNEQFF. The DNA for the CDR3 is TGCGCCAGCAGTAACCTCCGGGGACTAGCGGGGGACCACAATGAGCAGTTCTTC.

The chain carries TRBV4-2 and TRBJ1-5; D might be TRBD1 (5 bases). The germline gives CDR1 LGHNA, CDR2 YNFKEQ. The V gene lost 4 bases and the J gene lost 5 bases, with 9 bases spanning the gap. This CDR3 region has 13 residues. The CDR3 DNA follows: TGTGCCAGCAGCCGGGGCAGGGATCAGCCCCAGCATTTT. As protein: CASSRGRDQPQHF.

J is TRBJ1-1 and V is TRBV7-2; 7 bases align to TRBD1. The CDR3 contains 12 residues. CDR1 is SGHTA and CDR2 is FQGNSA in the germline V gene. With 11 bases clipped from V and 0 bases from J, the junction kept 3 bases outside the gene matches. For the CDR3, the DNA is TGTGCCGGAAGGGGGCTGAACACTGAAGCTTTCTTT. This codes for CAGRGLNTEAFF.

This clone was counted a single time. The rearrangement uses TRBV7-9 and TRBJ2-2, with D possibly TRBD2 on 5 matching bases. Germline V gives CDR1 SEHNR, CDR2 FQNEAQ (reference sequence). The CDR3 runs 13 residues. V gave up 4 bases and J gave up 7 bases, with 10 bases separating them. This chain's CDR3 is CASSSSRGGELFF. CDR3 in DNA: TGTGCCAGCAGCTCCTCACGGGGCGGGGAGCTGTTTTTT.